This entry features one T cell receptor (beta chain) sequence. Which antigen it targets is not known. No base quality values were provided; no much bigger clone lies one nucleotide off. This sample is part of a study of blood T cell repertoires in COVID-19 (dated by TCRdb to 2020 to 2022). For the wider study: Samples covering the acute and convalescent phases of COVID-19 were provided by collaborators in the United States, Italy and Spain. The prospective study material was composed of cDNA or gDNA derived from T cells, B-cell-depleted T cells, or PBMCs. Subjects who had been exposed to COVID-19, were actively infected with it, or had recovered from it provided the deeply sampled blood TCRbeta repertoires that made up the dataset. The repertoires were made available in a free public database intended to serve as a resource for research on the immune response to SARS-CoV-2. The samples were drawn from the first 160 participants of the ongoing ImmuneRACE study and from some 1,300 subjects provided by 6 global collaborators. Nearly every sample came with metadata listing a de-identified subject ID, COVID-19 status, age in years and sex. HLA class I and class II types, where available, came from metadata supplied by the sample provider rather than from assay-based typing.

TCRbeta CDR3 regions were amplified from genomic DNA using the immunoSEQ Assay, a bias-controlled multiplex PCR. Processing in the source paper ran as follows. Within the assay, amplification of reference gene primers was used to estimate how many nucleated cells each sample contained. To quantify the absolute abundance of each unique TCRbeta CDR3 rearrangement, sequence reads were collapsed and filtered. For each sample, productive Simpson clonality was calculated as the square root of Simpson's diversity index across productive rearrangements. TCRdb's version of the immuneACCESS table is confined to in-frame rearrangements and falls short of the full clone set. An unresolved V gene accounts for under half of the shortfall where checked; the remainder is of unknown origin. D and trimming come from the DNA, and the V and J calls and clone size come from that table. This sample comprises 200,000 to 250,000 clones, roughly 81% of them detected only once. Around 0.97% of the sample is taken by the ten largest.

General conclusions and limits of the study: How much clinical and demographic metadata was included differed by source and by participant, and the metadata was provided uncurated.

Whole blood was collected in K2EDTA tubes by collaborating institutions according to the institutions' own protocols. For TCRbeta analysis, collaborator samples were shipped as frozen whole blood, as isolated PBMCs, or as DNA extracted from either sample type. The TCR was taken from a man aged 35 to 55 with acute or convalescent COVID-19. The material sequenced was peripheral blood.

The bases read TGTGCCAGCAGCCTCGGGGTATCCGGGGCCAACGTCCTGACTTTC. This yields the protein CASSLGVSGANVLTF. The rearranged chain carries TRBV3-1 (or the pseudogene TRBV3-2) and TRBJ2-6; possibly the D gene is TRBD2, per 5 matching bases. The CDR3 runs 15 amino acids, cysteine and phenylalanine included. The CDR3 DNA has 45 bases and is translated from base 1. Trimming at the junction amounts to 4 bases on V and 4 bases on J, and the germline ends lie 11 bases apart. The germline V gene (reference sequence) yields LGHDT for CDR1 and YNNKEL for CDR2.